This record covers a single T cell receptor beta chain. This clonotype was found many times. Its antigen is not yet known. No much larger clone is present one base from it, and per-base qualities are unavailable. The source of the sample is a study of response to subunit inactivated influenza vaccine (dated by TCRdb to the late 2010s). A note on the overall study: The study used deep quantitative T cell receptor repertoire profiling to track responses to a trivalent subunit inactivated influenza vaccine. The research as a whole found: According to the authors, only a limited number of new T cells may be recruited by each seasonal influenza vaccination.

The germline ends are 10 bases apart after V is trimmed by 2 bases and J by 0 bases. As encoded in the germline V gene (reference sequence), CDR1 is SGHKS while CDR2 is YYEKEE. From the cysteine through the phenylalanine, the CDR3 covers 15 amino acids. The read is trimmed to its CDR3 DNA, 45 bases read in frame from base 1. The sample's time point label, decoded: approximately 40 days after influenza vaccine administration. The protocol used for the library was RT-PCR. The run used an Illumina HiSeq 2500. In TCRdb, the public reads were trimmed at Q25 with fastp and aligned with MiXCR, with productive beta chains retained. Identical CDR3 protein sequences are pooled into one entry, listed with their most common genes and DNA. The sample table lists about half a million distinct CDR3 sequences, 9.5% to 13% of them with a count of one. The ten largest clones represent 9.5% to 15% of the sample.

This TCR derives from a man aged 45 to 65 who received an inactivated influenza vaccine. Donor details come from another sample of the same person, matched by shared clones. The source was PBMCs from blood, collected roughly 47 days after vaccination. The sequence is built from TRBV5-5 and TRBJ2-3, with the D gene too uncertain to name. The base sequence is TGTGCCAGCAGCTTAAGCTTCTCGAGCACAGATACGCAGTATTTT. Translated, it gives CASSLSFSSTDTQYF.